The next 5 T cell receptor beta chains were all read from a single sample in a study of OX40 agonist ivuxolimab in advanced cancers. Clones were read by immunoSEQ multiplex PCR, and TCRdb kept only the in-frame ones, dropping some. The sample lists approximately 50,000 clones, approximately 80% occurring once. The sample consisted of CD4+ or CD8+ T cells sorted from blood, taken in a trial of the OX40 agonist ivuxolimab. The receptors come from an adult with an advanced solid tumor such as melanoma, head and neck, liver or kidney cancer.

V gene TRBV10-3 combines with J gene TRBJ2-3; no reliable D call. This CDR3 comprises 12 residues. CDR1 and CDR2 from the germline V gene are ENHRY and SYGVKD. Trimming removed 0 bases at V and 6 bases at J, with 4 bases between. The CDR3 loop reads CAISESGDTQYF. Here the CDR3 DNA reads TGTGCCATCAGTGAGTCGGGGGATACGCAGTATTTT.

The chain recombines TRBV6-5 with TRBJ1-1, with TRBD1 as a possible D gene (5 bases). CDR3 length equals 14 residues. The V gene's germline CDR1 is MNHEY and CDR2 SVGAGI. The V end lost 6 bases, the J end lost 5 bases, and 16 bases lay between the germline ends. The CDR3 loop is CASSRDLWWTEAFF. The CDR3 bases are TGTGCCAGCAGCCGGGACCTCTGGTGGACTGAAGCTTTCTTT.

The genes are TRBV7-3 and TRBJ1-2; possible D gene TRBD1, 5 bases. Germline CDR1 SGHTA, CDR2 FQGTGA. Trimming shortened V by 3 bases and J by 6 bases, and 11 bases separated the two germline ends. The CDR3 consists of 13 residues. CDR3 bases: TGTGCCAGCAGCTTGAGGGGACGGCATGGCTACACCTTC. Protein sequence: CASSLRGRHGYTF.

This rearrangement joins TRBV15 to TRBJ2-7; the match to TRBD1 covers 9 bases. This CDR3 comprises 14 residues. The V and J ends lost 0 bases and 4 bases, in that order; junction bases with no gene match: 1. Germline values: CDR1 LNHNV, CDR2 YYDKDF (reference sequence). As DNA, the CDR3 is TGTGCCACCAGCAGAGAGGGACAGGGTTACGAGCAGTACTTC. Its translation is CATSREGQGYEQYF.

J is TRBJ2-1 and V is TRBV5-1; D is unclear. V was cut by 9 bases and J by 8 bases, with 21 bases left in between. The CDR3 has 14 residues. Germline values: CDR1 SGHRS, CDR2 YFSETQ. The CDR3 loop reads CATSEAPQTDEQFF. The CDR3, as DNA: TGCGCCACCTCCGAGGCGCCCCAGACGGATGAGCAGTTCTTC.